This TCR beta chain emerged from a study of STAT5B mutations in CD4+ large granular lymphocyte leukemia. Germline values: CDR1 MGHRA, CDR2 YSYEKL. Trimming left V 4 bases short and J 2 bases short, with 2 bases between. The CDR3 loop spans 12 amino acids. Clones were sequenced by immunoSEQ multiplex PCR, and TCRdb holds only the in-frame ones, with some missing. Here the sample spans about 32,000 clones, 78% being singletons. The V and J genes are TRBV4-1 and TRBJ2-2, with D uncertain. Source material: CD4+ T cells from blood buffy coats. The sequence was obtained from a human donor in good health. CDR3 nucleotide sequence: TGCGCCAGCAGCCCTAACACCGGGGAGCTGTTTTTT. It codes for CASSPNTGELFF.